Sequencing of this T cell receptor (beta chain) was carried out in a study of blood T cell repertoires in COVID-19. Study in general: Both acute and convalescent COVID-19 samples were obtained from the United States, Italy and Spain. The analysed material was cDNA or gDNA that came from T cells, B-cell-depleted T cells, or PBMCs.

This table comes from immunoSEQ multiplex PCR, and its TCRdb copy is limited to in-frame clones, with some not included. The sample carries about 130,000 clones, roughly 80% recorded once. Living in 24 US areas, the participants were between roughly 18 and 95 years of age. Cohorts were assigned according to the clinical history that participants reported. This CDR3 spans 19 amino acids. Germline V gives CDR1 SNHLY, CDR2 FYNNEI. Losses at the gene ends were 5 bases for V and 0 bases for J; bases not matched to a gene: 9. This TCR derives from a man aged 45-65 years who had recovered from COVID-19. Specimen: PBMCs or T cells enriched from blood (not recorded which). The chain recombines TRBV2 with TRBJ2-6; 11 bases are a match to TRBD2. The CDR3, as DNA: TGTGCCAGCAGTTTTCTAGCGGGGGGCACTAGCTCTGGGGCCAACGTCCTGACTTTC. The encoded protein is CASSFLAGGTSSGANVLTF.